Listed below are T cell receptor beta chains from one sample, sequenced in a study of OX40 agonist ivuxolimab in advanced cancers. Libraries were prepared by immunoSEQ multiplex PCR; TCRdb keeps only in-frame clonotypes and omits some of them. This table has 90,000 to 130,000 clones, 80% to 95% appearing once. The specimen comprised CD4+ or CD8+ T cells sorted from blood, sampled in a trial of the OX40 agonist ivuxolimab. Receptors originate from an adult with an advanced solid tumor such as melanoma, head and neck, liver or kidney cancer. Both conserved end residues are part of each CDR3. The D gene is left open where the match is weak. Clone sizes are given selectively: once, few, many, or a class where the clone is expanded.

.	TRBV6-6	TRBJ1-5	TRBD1	CASSYVGTGIQPQHF	TGTGCCAGCAGTTACGTCGGGACAGGGATTCAGCCCCAGCATTTT
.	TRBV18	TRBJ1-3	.	CASSPIAASGNTIYF	TGTGCCAGCTCACCAATCGCAGCCTCTGGAAACACCATATATTTT
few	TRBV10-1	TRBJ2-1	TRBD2	CASSESGGSSYNEQFF	TGCGCCAGCAGTGAGTCGGGGGGGTCCTCCTACAATGAGCAGTTCTTC
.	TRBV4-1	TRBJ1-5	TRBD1	CASSQGDRGDQPQHF	TGCGCCAGCAGCCAAGGGGACAGGGGGGATCAGCCCCAGCATTTT
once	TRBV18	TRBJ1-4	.	CASSGRDEKLFF	TGTGCCAGCTCAGGGAGGGATGAAAAACTGTTTTTT
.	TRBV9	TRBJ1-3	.	CASSAGVGNTIYF	TGTGCCAGCAGTGCAGGGGTAGGAAACACCATATATTTT
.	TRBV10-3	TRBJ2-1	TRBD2	CAISEGTSGGNEQFF	TGTGCCATCAGTGAAGGGACTAGCGGGGGTAATGAGCAGTTCTTC
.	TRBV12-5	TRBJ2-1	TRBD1	CASGIRTGGSYNEQFF	TGTGCTAGTGGGATTCGGACAGGGGGATCCTACAATGAGCAGTTCTTC
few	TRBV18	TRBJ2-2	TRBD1	CASSPPSGGRGTGELFF	TGTGCCAGCTCACCACCCTCAGGGGGCAGAGGCACCGGGGAGCTGTTTTTT
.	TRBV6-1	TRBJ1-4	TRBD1	CASSAGQGNEKLFF	TGTGCCAGCAGTGCTGGACAGGGGAATGAAAAACTGTTTTTT
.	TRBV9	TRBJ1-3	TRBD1	CASSGETGNSGNTIYF	TGTGCCAGCAGCGGAGAGACAGGGAACTCTGGAAACACCATATATTTT
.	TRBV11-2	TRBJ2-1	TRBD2	CASSVSPGLTYNEQFF	TGTGCCAGCAGCGTGAGTCCGGGACTAACCTACAATGAGCAGTTCTTC
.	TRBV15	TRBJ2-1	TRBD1	CATSRDQDRGFF	TGTGCCACCAGCAGAGACCAGGACAGGGGGTTCTTC
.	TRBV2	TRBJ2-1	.	CASSEADEQFF	TGTGCCAGCAGTGAAGCGGACGAGCAGTTCTTC
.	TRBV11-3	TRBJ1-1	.	CASSRGISAEAFF	TGTGCCAGCAGTCGGGGGATTAGCGCTGAAGCTTTCTTT
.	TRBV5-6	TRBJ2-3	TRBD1	CASSSDRGHSTDTQYF	TGTGCCAGCAGCTCAGACAGGGGACATTCCACAGATACGCAGTATTTT
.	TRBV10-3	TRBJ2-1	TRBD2	CAISGGRGAGRTLTYNEQFF	TGTGCCATCAGTGGGGGCCGCGGAGCGGGACGTACACTCACCTACAATGAGCAGTTCTTC
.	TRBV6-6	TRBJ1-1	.	CASNRDEAFF	TGTGCCAGCAACCGAGATGAAGCTTTCTTT
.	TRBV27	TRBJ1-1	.	CASSFRRGNAEAFF	TGTGCCAGCAGTTTTAGGCGGGGGAACGCTGAAGCTTTCTTT
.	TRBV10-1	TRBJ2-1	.	CASSGRVAEYNEQFF	TGCGCCAGCAGTGGTAGGGTAGCGGAATACAATGAGCAGTTCTTC
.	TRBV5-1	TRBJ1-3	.	CASSLGTGNTIYF	TGCGCCAGCAGCTTGGGCACTGGAAACACCATATATTTT
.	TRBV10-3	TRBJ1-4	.	CAISESIGGTATNEKLFF	TGTGCCATCAGTGAGTCGATCGGAGGGACCGCAACTAATGAAAAACTGTTTTTT
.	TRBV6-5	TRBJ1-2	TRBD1	CATTGGHIYGYTF	TGTGCCACGACAGGGGGCCACATCTATGGCTACACCTTC